These T cell receptor beta chains were read from a single sample in a study of blood T cell repertoires in COVID-19. Produced via immunoSEQ multiplex PCR; TCRdb's table is partial and in-frame only. This sample has 55,000 to 75,000 clones, with approximately 78% found just once. Specimen: peripheral blood. The receptors were gathered from a human donor in a cohort sampled during active COVID-19. Each CDR3 is given with its conserved first and last residue. The order of the fields is clone size, D gene, V gene, J gene, CDR3 protein, CDR3 DNA. The D gene is left open where the match is weak. Clone size is stated in some rows and not others, as once, few, many or a class when expanded.

-,-,TRBV11-2,TRBJ2-5,CASSLLETQYF,TGTGCCAGCAGCCTTTTGGAGACCCAGTACTTC
many,-,TRBV27,TRBJ2-3,CASSSQDTQYF,TGTGCCAGCAGTTCCCAAGATACGCAGTATTTT
-,-,TRBV6-5,TRBJ1-1,CASSYGGGGTEAFF,TGTGCCAGCAGTTACGGCGGGGGGGGGACTGAAGCTTTCTTT
-,TRBD1,TRBV18,TRBJ2-7,CASSPIGTAPYEQYF,TGTGCCAGCTCACCAATAGGGACAGCCCCCTACGAGCAGTACTTC
-,-,TRBV4-1,TRBJ2-2,CASSPQDVPGASTGELFF,TGCGCCAGCAGCCCACAAGATGTCCCAGGGGCCAGCACCGGGGAGCTGTTTTTT
-,-,TRBV11-2,TRBJ2-5,CASSLEGGGTQYF,TGTGCCAGCAGCTTAGAGGGAGGGGGGACCCAGTACTTC
-,TRBD1,TRBV6-5,TRBJ1-1,CASSGQGGARAEAFF,TGTGCCAGCAGCGGACAGGGTGGGGCGAGGGCTGAAGCTTTCTTT
-,-,TRBV18,TRBJ2-1,CASSRDPDRFRDEQFF,TGTGCCAGCTCACGGGACCCCGACAGGTTTAGGGATGAGCAGTTCTTC
many,TRBD2,TRBV7-9,TRBJ2-7,CASSRREGTKYEQYF,TGTGCCAGCAGCCGGCGGGAGGGCACAAAGTACGAGCAGTACTTC
once,-,TRBV5-5,TRBJ2-1,CASSTGFQTKGEQFF,TGTGCCAGCAGCACAGGCTTCCAGACCAAGGGTGAGCAGTTCTTC
-,TRBD1,TRBV5-6,TRBJ1-1,CASSFRTGGPLEAFF,TGTGCCAGCAGCTTTCGGACAGGGGGCCCTCTTGAAGCTTTCTTT
-,TRBD2,TRBV10-2,TRBJ2-1,CASSARGGEQFF,TGCGCCAGCAGTGCCCGGGGGGGGGAGCAGTTCTTC
-,-,TRBV24-1,TRBJ2-7,CASWGGLGPSYEQYF,TGTGCCTCTTGGGGTGGACTCGGACCCTCCTACGAGCAGTACTTC
-,-,TRBV4-1,TRBJ1-5,CASSQDRDQPQHF,TGCGCCAGCAGCCAAGATCGGGATCAGCCCCAGCATTTT
-,TRBD2,TRBV9,TRBJ2-1,CASSVGGGSSYNEQFF,TGTGCCAGCAGCGTTGGCGGGGGGAGCTCCTACAATGAGCAGTTCTTC
-,-,TRBV2,TRBJ1-6,CASSARQAYNSPLHF,TGTGCCAGCAGTGCCCGACAGGCCTATAATTCACCCCTCCACTTT
-,-,TRBV9,TRBJ2-2,CASSVARGLEANTGELFF,TGTGCCAGCAGCGTAGCTCGAGGCCTGGAAGCGAACACCGGGGAGCTGTTTTTT
-,-,TRBV6-1,TRBJ2-2,CASSEWGWGDLNLTNTGELFF,TGTGCCAGCAGTGAATGGGGATGGGGGGACTTAAACCTTACGAACACCGGGGAGCTGTTTTTT
-,-,TRBV4-2,TRBJ2-3,CASWEAHTDTQYF,TGTGCCAGCTGGGAGGCGCACACAGATACGCAGTATTTT
-,-,TRBV7-9,TRBJ2-1,CASSLEGSGTYNEQFF,TGTGCCAGCAGCTTAGAAGGTTCCGGGACCTACAATGAGCAGTTCTTC
few,-,TRBV20-1,TRBJ2-5,CSASGEHQETQYF,TGCAGTGCTAGTGGGGAGCACCAAGAGACCCAGTACTTC
-,-,TRBV6-4,TRBJ2-1,CASSERETTEQFF,TGTGCCAGCAGTGAACGGGAGACTACAGAGCAGTTCTTC